This T cell receptor beta chain emerged from a study of brain T cells in children with intractable seizures. Study observations and caveats: Clones missing pre-surgery may reflect undersampling of that blood sample. Viral specificity was inferred only from CDR3 similarity; HCMV serostatus was unknown.

Sample time point: blood from clinic visit 5 months post-surgery; TSC patient then seizure free. Sequencing was limited to surgery cases with top T cell transcript signatures in brain tissue. A remark on this clone: Its antigen is currently unknown.

Sequencing was performed with immunoSEQ multiplex PCR; in TCRdb, only in-frame clones are kept and a portion is missing. The sample carries 300,000 to 400,000 clones, 85% to 95% recorded once. CDR3 size: 14 residues. V was clipped by 0 bases and J by 1 base, with 8 bases between them. The germline V gene has CDR1 SGHNT and CDR2 YYREEE (reference sequence). This TCR was sampled from a boy under three years old with tuberous sclerosis and intractable seizures. V gene TRBV5-4 combines with J gene TRBJ2-7; D remains ambiguous. Here the sequenced sample was peripheral blood, taken more than 4 months after surgery. Here the CDR3 reads CASSLATSSYEQYF. The CDR3 DNA sequence: TGTGCCAGCAGCTTGGCAACTTCTTCCTACGAGCAGTACTTC.